Reported below is one T cell receptor beta chain. Its antigen is unknown. From 5'RACE with constant-segment primers came TCR alpha and TCR beta cDNA libraries that carried sample barcodes and UMIs. TCRdb re-derived calls from the 5' RACE reads in MiXCR, one entry per CDR3 protein. The data contain about 160,000 distinct CDR3 sequences, roughly 28% of them seen just once; the ten biggest clones take up about 12%. This record comes from a study of T-cell memory formation after mild COVID-19. As for the study in general: Largely, TCR clusters stayed within a single donor.

V was cut by 6 bases and J by 0 bases, with 11 bases left in between. Germline V gene data show CDR1 as MNHNS and CDR2 as SASEGT. This CDR3 is 14 amino acids long. Whole-study findings and limits: Detection of some responders pre-infection suggested pre-existing cross-reactive memory T cells participated.

The receptor was isolated from an adult woman who had mild COVID-19 (a few samples of this study predate the infection). Cell type and time point are not known. Sequencing used PBMCs or a T cell subset sorted from them (not recorded which). V and J are TRBV6-1 and TRBJ1-1; D remains unclear. The CDR3 coding sequence is TGTGCCAGCAGCCGTCAGCGTATGAACACTGAAGCTTTCTTT. It is translated as CASSRQRMNTEAFF.